This entry is about one TCR beta chain. V was cut by 4 bases and J by 5 bases, with 13 bases left in between. The CDR3 sequence is 14 residues long. CDR1 and CDR2 from the germline V gene are SGDLS and YYNGEE. This entry comes from a study of blood T cell repertoires in COVID-19. The overall study: Samples representing acute and convalescent COVID-19 were sourced from the United States, Italy and Spain. Nucleic acid was either cDNA or gDNA, and it came from T cells, B-cell-depleted T cells, or PBMCs.

In the study's own analysis: It was from reference gene primer amplification that nucleated cell counts were estimated. Assay: immunoSEQ multiplex PCR; the TCRdb copy retains only in-frame clones and omits some. V and J calls and clone size follow that table, whereas D and trimming were derived from the DNA. The sample comprises 14,000 to 15,000 clones, more than 75% of which are singletons, and 15% to 20% rests with the top ten. The chain is built from TRBV9 and TRBJ1-3; D is possibly TRBD1 (6 bases). The material sequenced was peripheral blood. The receptor comes from a human donor in a cohort sampled during active COVID-19. As DNA, the CDR3 is TGTGCCAGCAGCCTCCAGGGGATTAGAAACACCATATATTTT. Translating gives CASSLQGIRNTIYF.